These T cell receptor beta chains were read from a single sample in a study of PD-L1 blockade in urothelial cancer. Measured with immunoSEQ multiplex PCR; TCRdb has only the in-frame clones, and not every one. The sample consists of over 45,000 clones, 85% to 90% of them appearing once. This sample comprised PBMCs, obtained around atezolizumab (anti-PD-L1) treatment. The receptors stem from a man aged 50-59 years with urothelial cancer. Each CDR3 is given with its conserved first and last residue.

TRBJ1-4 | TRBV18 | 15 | CASSPRPGGNEKLFF
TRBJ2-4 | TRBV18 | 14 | CASSEQVSKNIQYF
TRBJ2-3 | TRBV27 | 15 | CASSKSGQGYGTQYF
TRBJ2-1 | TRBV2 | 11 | CASRGGGEQFF
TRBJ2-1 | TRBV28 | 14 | CASGRGSSYNEQFF
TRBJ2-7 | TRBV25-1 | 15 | CASSESGGRALEQYF
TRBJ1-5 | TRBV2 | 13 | CASKGQVNQPQHF
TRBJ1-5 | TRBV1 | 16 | CTSSQTKDRRGQPQHF
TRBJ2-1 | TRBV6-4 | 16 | CASSDSWAQTWHEQFF
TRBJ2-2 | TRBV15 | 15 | CATSGRLENTGELFF
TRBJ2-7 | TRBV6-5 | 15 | CASRTTSGRSYEQYF
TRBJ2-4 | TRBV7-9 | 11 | CASERGDIQYF
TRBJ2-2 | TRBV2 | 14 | CASKRTSGTGELFF
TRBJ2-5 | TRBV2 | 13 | CASSLAVQETQYF
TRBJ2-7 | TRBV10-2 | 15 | CASSYNPFSSYEQYF
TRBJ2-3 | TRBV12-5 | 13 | CASGTGHTDTQYF
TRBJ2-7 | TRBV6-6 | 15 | CASSYLASTFPEQYF
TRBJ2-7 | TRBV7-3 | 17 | CASSPNPPSGSFPEQYF
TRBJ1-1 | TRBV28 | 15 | CASRTSGLLNTEAFF
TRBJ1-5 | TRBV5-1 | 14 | CASSPGGAGQPQHF
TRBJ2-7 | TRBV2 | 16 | CASSDPGLAEAYEQYF
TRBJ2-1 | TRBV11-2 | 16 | CASSLSGFGSYNEQFF
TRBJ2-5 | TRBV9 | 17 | CASSVEAGAGKQETQYF
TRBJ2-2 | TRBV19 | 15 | CASSITRIFTGELFF
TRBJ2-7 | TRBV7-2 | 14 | CASSLSQASGEQYF
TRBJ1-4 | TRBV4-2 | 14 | CASGETGDNEKLFF
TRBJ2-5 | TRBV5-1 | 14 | CASSRDRGLETQYF
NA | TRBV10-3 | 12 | CAISERGYEQYF
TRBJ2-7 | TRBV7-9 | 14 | CASRGSGGSYEQYF
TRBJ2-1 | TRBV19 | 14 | CASTSGSGYNEQFF
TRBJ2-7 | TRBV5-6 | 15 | CASSTKTGVWYEQYF
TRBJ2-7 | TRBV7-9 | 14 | CASSGDRGRDEQYF
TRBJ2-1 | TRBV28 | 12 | CASSAYYNEQFF
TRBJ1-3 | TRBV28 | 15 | CASTPSGVTGNTIYF
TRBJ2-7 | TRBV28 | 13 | CASRDRVLHEQYF
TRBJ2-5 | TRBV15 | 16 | CATTTGTSTYQETQYF
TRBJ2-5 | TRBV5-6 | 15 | CASSLPGTSQETQYF
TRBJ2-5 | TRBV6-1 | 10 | CASILETQYF
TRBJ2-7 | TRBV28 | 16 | CASSLTWAGDFDEQYF
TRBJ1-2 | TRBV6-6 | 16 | CASSSNNRRTDYGYTF
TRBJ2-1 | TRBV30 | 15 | CAWSVRRSSYNEQFF
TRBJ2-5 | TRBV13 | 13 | CASSLDIWETQYF
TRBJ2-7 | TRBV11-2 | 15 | CASSPVAGGTYEQYF
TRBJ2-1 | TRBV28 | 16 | CASSFQQGRTNNEQFF
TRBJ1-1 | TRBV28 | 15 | CASSRDREFGTEAFF
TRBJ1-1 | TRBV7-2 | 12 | CASRGRGAEAFF
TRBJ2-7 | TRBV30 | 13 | CACKTKDRYEQYF
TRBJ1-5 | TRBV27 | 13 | CASRGQGGQPQHF
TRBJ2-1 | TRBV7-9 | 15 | CASRRTGTSYNEQFF
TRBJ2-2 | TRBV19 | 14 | CASCRQSNTGELFF
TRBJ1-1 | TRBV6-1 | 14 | CASSPGTVVLEAFF
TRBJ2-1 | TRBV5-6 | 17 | CASSLVGGRESYNEQFF